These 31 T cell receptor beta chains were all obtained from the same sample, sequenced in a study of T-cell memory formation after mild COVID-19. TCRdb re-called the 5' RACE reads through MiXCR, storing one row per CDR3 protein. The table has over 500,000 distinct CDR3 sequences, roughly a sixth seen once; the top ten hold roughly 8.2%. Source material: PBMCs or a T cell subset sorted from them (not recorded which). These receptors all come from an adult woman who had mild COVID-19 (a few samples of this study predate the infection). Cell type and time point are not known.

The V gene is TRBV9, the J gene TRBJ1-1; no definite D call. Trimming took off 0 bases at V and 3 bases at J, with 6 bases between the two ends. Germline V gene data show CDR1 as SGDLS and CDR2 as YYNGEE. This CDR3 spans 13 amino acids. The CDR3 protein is CASSVVRDTEAFF. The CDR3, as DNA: TGTGCCAGCAGCGTAGTAAGGGACACTGAAGCTTTCTTT.

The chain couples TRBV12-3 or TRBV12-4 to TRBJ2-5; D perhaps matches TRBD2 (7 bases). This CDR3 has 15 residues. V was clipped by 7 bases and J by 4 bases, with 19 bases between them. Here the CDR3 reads CASTMGGASGETQYF. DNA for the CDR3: TGTGCCAGCACCATGGGGGGGGCTAGCGGAGAGACCCAGTACTTC.

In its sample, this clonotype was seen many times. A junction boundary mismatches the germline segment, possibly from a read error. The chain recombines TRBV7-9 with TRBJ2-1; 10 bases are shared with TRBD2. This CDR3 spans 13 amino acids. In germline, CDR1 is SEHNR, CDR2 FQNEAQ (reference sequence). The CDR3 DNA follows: TGTGCCAGCAGCCTAGCGGGAGCCAACGAGCAGTTCTTC. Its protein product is CASSLAGANEQFF.

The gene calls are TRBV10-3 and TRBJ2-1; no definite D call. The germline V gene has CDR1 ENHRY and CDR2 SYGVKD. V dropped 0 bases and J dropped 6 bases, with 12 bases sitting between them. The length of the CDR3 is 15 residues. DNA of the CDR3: TGTGCCATCAGTGAGTCAAGTAGGTCACCCAATGAGCAGTTCTTC. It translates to CAISESSRSPNEQFF.

DNA of the CDR3: TGTGCCAGCAGAAATGTTGTAGGAAACACAGATACGCAGTATTTT. Translated: CASRNVVGNTDTQYF. The chain is built from TRBV6-6 and TRBJ2-3; D not certain. Germline CDR1 is MNHNY and CDR2 is SVGAGI (reference sequence). V lost 6 bases and J 2 bases, leaving 15 bases between the germline ends. This CDR3 is 15 amino acids long.

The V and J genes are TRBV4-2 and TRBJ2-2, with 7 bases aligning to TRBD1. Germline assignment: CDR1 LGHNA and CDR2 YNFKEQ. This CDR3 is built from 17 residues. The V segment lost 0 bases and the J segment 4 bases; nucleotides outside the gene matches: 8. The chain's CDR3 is CASSQDQKQGLTGELFF. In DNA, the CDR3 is TGTGCCAGCAGCCAAGACCAAAAACAGGGGCTCACCGGGGAGCTGTTTTTT.

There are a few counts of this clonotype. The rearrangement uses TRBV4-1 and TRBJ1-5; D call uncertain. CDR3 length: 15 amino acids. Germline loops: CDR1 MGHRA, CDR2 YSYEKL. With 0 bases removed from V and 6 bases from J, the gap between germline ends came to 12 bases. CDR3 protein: CASSQDPGEFQPQHF. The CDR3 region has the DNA TGCGCCAGCAGCCAAGATCCCGGGGAATTTCAGCCCCAGCATTTT.

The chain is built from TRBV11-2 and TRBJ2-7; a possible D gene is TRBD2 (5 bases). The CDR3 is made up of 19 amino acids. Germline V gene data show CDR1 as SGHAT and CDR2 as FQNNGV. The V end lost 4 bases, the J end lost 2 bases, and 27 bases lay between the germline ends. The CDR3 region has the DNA TGTGCCAGCAGCTCCCCGCAGCTTAGAGGAGGTGACACTGCCTACGAGCAGTACTTC. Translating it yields CASSSPQLRGGDTAYEQYF.

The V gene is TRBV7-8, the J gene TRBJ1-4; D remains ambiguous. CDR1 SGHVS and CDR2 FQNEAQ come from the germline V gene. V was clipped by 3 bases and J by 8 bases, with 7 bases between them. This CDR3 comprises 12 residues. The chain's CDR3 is CASSFIGEKLFF. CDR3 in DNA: TGTGCCAGCAGCTTCATAGGAGAAAAACTGTTTTTT.

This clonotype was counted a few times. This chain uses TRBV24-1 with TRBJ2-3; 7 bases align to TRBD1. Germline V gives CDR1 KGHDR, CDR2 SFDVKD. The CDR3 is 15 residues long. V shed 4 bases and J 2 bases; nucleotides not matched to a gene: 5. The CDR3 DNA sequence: TGTGCCACCAGTGACCCGGACAGGTTCACAGATACGCAGTATTTT. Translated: CATSDPDRFTDTQYF.

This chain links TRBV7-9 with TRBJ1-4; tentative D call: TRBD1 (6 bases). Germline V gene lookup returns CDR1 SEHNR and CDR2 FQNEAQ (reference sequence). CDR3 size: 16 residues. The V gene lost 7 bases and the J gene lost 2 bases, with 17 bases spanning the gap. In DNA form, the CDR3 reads TGTGCCAGCACCCTAGGGGGGTGGACCACTAATGAAAAACTGTTTTTT. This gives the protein CASTLGGWTTNEKLFF.

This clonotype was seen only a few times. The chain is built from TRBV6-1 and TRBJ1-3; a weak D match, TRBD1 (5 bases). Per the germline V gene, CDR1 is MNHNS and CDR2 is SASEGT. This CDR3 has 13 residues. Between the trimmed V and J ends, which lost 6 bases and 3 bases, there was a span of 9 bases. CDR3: CASSGTVGNTIYF. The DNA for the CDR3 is TGTGCCAGCAGCGGGACGGTTGGAAACACCATATATTTT.

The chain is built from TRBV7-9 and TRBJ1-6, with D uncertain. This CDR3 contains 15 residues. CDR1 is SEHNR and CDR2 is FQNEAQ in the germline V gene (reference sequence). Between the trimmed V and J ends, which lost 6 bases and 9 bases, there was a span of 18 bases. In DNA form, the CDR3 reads TGTGCCAGCAGTCTACTAGCGCATGGTGGTTCACCCCTCCACTTT. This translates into CASSLLAHGGSPLHF.

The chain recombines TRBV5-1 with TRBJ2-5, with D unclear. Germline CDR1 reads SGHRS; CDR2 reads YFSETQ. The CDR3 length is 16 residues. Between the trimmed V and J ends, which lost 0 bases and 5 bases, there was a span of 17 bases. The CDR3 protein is CASSLEWVQDLETQYF. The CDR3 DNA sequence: TGCGCCAGCAGCTTGGAGTGGGTCCAGGATCTGGAGACCCAGTACTTC.

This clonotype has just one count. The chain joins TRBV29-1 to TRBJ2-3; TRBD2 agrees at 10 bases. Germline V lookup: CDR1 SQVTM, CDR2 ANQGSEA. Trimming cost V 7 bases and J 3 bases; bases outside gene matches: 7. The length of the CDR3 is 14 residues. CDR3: CSAGASGSTDTQYF. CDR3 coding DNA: TGCAGCGCAGGTGCTAGCGGGAGTACAGATACGCAGTATTTT.

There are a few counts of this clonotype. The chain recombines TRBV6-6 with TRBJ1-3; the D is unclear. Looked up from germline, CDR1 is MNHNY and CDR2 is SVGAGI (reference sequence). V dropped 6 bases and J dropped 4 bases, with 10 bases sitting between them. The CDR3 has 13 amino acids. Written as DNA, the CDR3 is TGTGCCAGCAGCCTGATAGGGGGAAACACCATATATTTT. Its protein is CASSLIGGNTIYF.

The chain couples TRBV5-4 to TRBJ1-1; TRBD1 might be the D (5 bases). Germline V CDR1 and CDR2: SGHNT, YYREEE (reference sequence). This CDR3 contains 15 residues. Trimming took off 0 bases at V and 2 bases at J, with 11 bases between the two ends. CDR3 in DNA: TGTGCCAGCAGCTTGGCCAAGACAGCTAACACTGAAGCTTTCTTT. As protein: CASSLAKTANTEAFF. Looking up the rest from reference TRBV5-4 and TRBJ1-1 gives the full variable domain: ETGVTQSPTHLIKTRGQQVTLRCSSQSGHNTVSWYQQALGQGPQFIFQYYREEENGRGNFPPRFSGLQFPNYSSELNVNALELDDSALYLCASSLAKTANTEAFFGQGTRLTVV.

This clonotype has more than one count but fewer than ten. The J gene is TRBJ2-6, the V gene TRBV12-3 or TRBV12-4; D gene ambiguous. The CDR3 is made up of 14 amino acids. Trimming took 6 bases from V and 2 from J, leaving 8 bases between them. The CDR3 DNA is TGTGCCAGCAGGTCCTCTACTGGGGCCAACGTCCTGACTTTC. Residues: CASRSSTGANVLTF.

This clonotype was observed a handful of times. The CDR3 DNA sequence: TGCGCCAGCAGCTTGTCCGGACAGGGTAGCACCGGGGAGCTGTTTTTT. Residues: CASSLSGQGSTGELFF. The rearrangement links TRBV5-1 to TRBJ2-2; 8 nucleotides agree with TRBD1. Trimming took 1 base from V and 4 from J; bases not matched to a gene: 6. Germline values: CDR1 SGHRS, CDR2 YFSETQ. This CDR3 is 16 amino acids long.

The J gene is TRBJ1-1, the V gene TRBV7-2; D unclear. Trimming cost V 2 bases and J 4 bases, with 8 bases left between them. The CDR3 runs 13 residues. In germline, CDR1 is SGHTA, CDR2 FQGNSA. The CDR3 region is CASSLREATEAFF. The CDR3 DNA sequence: TGTGCCAGCAGCTTAAGGGAAGCCACTGAAGCTTTCTTT.

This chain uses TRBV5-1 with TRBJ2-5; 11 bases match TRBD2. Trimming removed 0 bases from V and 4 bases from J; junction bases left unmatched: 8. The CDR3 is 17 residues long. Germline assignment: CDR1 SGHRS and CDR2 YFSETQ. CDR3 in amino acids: CASSLDLAGGPGETQYF. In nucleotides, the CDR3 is TGCGCCAGCAGCTTGGATTTAGCGGGGGGGCCAGGAGAGACCCAGTACTTC.

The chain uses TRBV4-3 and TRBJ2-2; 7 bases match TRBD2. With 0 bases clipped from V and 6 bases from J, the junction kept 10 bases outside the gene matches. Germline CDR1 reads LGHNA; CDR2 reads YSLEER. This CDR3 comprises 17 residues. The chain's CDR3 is CASSQDYMGGNAGELFF. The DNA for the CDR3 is TGCGCCAGCAGCCAAGATTATATGGGAGGGAATGCCGGGGAGCTGTTTTTT.

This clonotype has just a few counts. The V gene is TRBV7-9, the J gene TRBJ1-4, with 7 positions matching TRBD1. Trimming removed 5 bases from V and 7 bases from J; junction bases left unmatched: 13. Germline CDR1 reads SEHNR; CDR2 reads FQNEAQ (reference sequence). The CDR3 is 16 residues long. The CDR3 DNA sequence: TGTGCCAGCAGCCGCCTCGGACAGGCCAAAGGTGAAAAACTGTTTTTT. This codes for CASSRLGQAKGEKLFF. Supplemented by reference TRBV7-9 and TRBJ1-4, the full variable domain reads DTGVSQNPRHKITKRGQNVTFRCDPISEHNRLYWYRQTLGQGPEFLTYFQNEAQLEKSRLLSDRFSAERPKGSFSTLEIQRTEQGDSAMYLCASSRLGQAKGEKLFFGSGTQLSVL.

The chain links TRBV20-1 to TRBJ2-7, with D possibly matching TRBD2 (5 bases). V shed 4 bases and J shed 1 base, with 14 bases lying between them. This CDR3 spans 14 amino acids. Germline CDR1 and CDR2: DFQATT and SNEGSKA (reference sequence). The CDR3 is CSAIQRIKSYEQYF. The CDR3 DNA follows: TGCAGTGCTATCCAGCGGATAAAGTCCTACGAGCAGTACTTC.

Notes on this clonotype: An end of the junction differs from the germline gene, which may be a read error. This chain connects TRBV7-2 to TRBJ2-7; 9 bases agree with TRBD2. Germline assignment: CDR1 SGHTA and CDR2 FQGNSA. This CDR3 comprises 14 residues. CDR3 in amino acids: CASSFRREGYAQYF. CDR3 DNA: TGTGCCAGCAGCTTTCGGCGGGAGGGGTACGCGCAGTACTTC.

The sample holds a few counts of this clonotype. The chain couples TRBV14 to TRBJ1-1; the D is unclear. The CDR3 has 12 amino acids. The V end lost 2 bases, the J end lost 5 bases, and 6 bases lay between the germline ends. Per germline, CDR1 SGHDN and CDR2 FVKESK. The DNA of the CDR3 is TGTGCCAGCAGCCAATATATAACTGAAGCTTTCTTT. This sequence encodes CASSQYITEAFF.

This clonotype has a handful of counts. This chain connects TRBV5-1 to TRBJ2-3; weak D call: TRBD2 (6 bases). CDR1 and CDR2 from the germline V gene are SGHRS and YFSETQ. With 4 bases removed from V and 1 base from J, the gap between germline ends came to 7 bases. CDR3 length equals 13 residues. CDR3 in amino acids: CASSGGGTDTQYF. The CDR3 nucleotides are TGCGCCAGCAGCGGCGGGGGCACAGATACGCAGTATTTT.

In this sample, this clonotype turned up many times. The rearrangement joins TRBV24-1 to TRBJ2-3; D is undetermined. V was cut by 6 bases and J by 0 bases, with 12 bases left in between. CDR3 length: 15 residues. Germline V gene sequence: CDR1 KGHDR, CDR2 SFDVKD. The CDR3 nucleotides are TGTGCCACCAGTCGCACGGGCGCAAGCACAGATACGCAGTATTTT. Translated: CATSRTGASTDTQYF.

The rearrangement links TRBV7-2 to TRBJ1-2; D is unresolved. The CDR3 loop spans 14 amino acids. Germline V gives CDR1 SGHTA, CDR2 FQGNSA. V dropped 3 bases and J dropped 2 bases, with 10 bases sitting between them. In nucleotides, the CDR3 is TGTGCCAGCAGCTTTCAGACGGGCAACTATGGCTACACCTTC. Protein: CASSFQTGNYGYTF.

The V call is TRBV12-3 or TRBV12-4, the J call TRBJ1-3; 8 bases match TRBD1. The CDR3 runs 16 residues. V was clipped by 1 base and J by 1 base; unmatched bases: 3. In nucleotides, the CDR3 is TGTGCCAGCAGTTTAGACACAGGGGGTTCTGGAAACACCATATATTTT. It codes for CASSLDTGGSGNTIYF.

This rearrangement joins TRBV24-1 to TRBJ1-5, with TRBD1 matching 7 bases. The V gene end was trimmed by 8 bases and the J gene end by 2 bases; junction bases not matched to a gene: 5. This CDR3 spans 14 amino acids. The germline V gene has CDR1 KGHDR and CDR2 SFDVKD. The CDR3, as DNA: TGTGCCACCATGCCCGGACAGGGCAATCAGCCCCAGCATTTT. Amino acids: CATMPGQGNQPQHF.